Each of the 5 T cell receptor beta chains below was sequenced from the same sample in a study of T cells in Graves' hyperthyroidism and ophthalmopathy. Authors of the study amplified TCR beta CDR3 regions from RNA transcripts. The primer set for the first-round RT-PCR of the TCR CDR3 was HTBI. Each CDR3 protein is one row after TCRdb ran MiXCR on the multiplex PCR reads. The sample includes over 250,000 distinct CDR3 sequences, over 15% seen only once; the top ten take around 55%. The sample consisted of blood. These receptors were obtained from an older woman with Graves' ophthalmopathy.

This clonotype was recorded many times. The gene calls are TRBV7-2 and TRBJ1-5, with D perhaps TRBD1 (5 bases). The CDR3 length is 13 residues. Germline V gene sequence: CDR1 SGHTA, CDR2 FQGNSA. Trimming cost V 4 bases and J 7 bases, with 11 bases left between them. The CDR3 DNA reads TGTGCCAGCAGCTGGACACTGGACCAGCCCCAGCATTTT. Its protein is CASSWTLDQPQHF.

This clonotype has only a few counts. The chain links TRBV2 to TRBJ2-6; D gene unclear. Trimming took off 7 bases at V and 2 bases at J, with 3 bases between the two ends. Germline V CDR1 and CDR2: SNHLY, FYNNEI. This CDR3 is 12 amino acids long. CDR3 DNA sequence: TGTGCCAGCACTACTGGGGCCAACGTCCTGACTTTC. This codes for CASTTGANVLTF.

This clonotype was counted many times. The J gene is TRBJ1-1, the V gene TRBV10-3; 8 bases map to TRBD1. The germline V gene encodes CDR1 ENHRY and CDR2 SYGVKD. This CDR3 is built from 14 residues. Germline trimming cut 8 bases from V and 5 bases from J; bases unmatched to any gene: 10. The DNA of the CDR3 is TGTGCCATCCATGGGCAGGGGGCAAGTACTGAAGCTTTCTTT. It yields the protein CAIHGQGASTEAFF.

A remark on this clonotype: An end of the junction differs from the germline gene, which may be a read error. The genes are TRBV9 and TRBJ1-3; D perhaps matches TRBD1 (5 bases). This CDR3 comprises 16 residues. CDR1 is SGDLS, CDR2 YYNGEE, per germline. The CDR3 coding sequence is TGTGCCAGCAGCGTAGCTTGGGGGATTTCTGGAAGCACCATATATTTT. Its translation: CASSVAWGISGSTIYF. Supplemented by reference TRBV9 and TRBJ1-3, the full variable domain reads DSGVTQTPKHLITATGQRVTLRCSPRSGDLSVYWYQQSLDQGLQFLIQYYNGEERAKGNILERFSAQQFPDLHSELNLSSLELGDSALYFCASSVAWGISGSTIYFGEGSWLTVV.

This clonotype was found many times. The CDR3, as DNA: TGTGCCAGCAGCTTTGGACAGAGCTCCTACAATGAGCAGTTCTTC. It is translated as CASSFGQSSYNEQFF. V and J are TRBV11-2 and TRBJ2-1; D possibly corresponds to TRBD1 (6 bases). The V and J ends lost 3 bases and 0 bases respectively, with 9 bases between them. The CDR3 has 15 residues. From germline, CDR1 is SGHAT and CDR2 FQNNGV. The whole variable domain, filled in from reference TRBV11-2 and TRBJ2-1, reads EAGVAQSPRYKIIEKRQSVAFWCNPISGHATLYWYQQILGQGPKLLIQFQNNGVVDDSQLPKDRFSAERLKGVDSTLKIQPAKLEDSAVYLCASSFGQSSYNEQFFGPGTRLTVL.